The 25 T cell receptor beta chains presented below share a single source sample, sequenced in a study of T cells in Graves' hyperthyroidism and ophthalmopathy. Template material for amplifying TCR beta CDR3 regions consisted of RNA transcripts. With the HTBI primer set, the TCR CDR3 went through a first round of RT-PCR. One entry per CDR3 protein results from TCRdb running MiXCR on the multiplex PCR reads. Here the sample spans under 650,000 distinct CDR3 sequences, 15% to 20% being singletons. Material for sequencing was blood. These receptors were taken from a woman aged 25 to 39 with Graves' hyperthyroidism.

This clonotype was picked up many times. V and J are TRBV7-2 and TRBJ2-7; 8 bases match TRBD1. CDR1 is SGHTA, CDR2 FQGNSA, per germline. This CDR3 region has 16 residues. With V trimmed by 2 bases and J by 4 bases, 10 bases remained unmatched. The CDR3 DNA reads as TGTGCCAGCAGCTTAAGGCCGGACAGGGTACGGTACGAGCAGTACTTC. It yields the protein CASSLRPDRVRYEQYF.

As for this clonotype: A much larger clonotype is one base distant, so this may be a read error. V usage is TRBV30 and J usage is TRBJ2-1, with TRBD2 matching over 10 bases. With V trimmed by 0 bases and J by 8 bases, 7 bases remained unmatched. This CDR3 has 15 amino acids. In germline, CDR1 is GTSNPN, CDR2 SVGIG (reference sequence). The CDR3 DNA reads as TGTGCCTGGAGTGTAGATCTAGCGGGAGAGCATGAGCAGTTCTTC. Protein: CAWSVDLAGEHEQFF.

This clonotype showed up many times. This chain uses TRBV11-2 with TRBJ2-7, with 7 nucleotides matching TRBD1. From germline, CDR1 is SGHAT and CDR2 FQNNGV. Unmatched junction bases numbered 8, after V lost 3 bases and J lost 6 bases. The CDR3 contains 14 residues. The CDR3 loop reads CASSFSRTGPEQYF. DNA of the CDR3: TGTGCCAGCAGCTTTAGCCGGACAGGCCCCGAGCAGTACTTC.

Concerning this clonotype itself: One base away lies a much larger clone, so this may be a sequencing read error. The chain uses TRBV20-1 and TRBJ2-1, with D uncertain. Looked up from germline, CDR1 is DFQATT and CDR2 is SNEGSKA (reference sequence). This CDR3 has 12 amino acids. Trimming cost V 2 bases and J 7 bases, with 9 bases left between them. The CDR3 here is CSARLVRNEQFF. The CDR3 DNA reads as TGCAGTGCTAGACTAGTTCGGAATGAGCAGTTCTTC.

This clonotype occurred many times. The CDR3 loop reads CASSRGQGGTDTQYF. The DNA for the CDR3 is TGTGCCAGCTCACGCGGACAGGGGGGGACAGATACGCAGTATTTT. The chain couples TRBV18 to TRBJ2-3; 10 positions agree with TRBD1. CDR3 size: 15 residues. Germline V gene data show CDR1 as KGHSH and CDR2 as LQKENI. V was clipped by 4 bases and J by 3 bases; unmatched bases: 4.

This chain connects TRBV5-1 to TRBJ2-7; TRBD1 matches 8 bases. V was pared by 1 base and J by 5 bases, with 2 bases of the junction left unmatched. Germline loops: CDR1 SGHRS, CDR2 YFSETQ. The CDR3 sequence is 13 residues long. The CDR3 DNA reads TGCGCCAGCAGCTTGTCGGACAGGGACGAGCAGTACTTC. The encoded protein is CASSLSDRDEQYF.

In this sample, this clonotype turned up many times. A read error may produce the germline difference seen at one junction end. The V gene is TRBV28, the J gene TRBJ2-7; D remains unclear. This CDR3 has 12 residues. CDR1 MDHEN and CDR2 SYDVKM come from the germline V gene. In DNA, the CDR3 is TGTGCCAGCAGTTGGGCAGCCTACGGGCAGTACTTC. It encodes CASSWAAYGQYF.

There are many counts of this clonotype. DNA of the CDR3: TGTGCCAGCAGCCCAGCGACAGGTTTGGGAGAGCAGTACTTC. It codes for CASSPATGLGEQYF. The rearrangement uses TRBV28 and TRBJ2-7; the D gene is possibly TRBD1 (6 bases). The CDR3 covers 14 residues. Germline lookup yields CDR1 MDHEN and CDR2 SYDVKM. Trimming cost V 6 bases and J 7 bases, with 19 bases left between them.

At least ten counts were recorded for this clonotype. The chain joins TRBV20-1 to TRBJ2-1; D might be TRBD1 or TRBD2, each matching 9 bases. The CDR3 contains 16 residues. CDR1 is DFQATT and CDR2 is SNEGSKA in the germline V gene (reference sequence). Trimming pared 4 bases from V and 7 bases from J, leaving 23 bases between. The CDR3 loop reads CSAIPLAGQGYNEQFF. Here the CDR3 DNA reads TGCAGTGCTATTCCCCTAGCGGGACAGGGTTATAATGAGCAGTTCTTC.

The gene calls are TRBV4-1 and TRBJ1-2, with D possibly matching TRBD1 (5 bases). Germline V gives CDR1 MGHRA, CDR2 YSYEKL. V lost 4 bases, J lost 2 bases, and 8 bases lay in between. The CDR3 extends over 13 amino acids. The CDR3 DNA reads TGCGCCAGCAGCCCGGACATCAACTATGGCTACACCTTC. Its translation: CASSPDINYGYTF.

V is TRBV5-1 and J is TRBJ2-7, with 13 nucleotides matching TRBD2. The ends lost 3 bases at V and 4 bases at J; junction bases unmatched: 4. The CDR3 is made up of 15 amino acids. Germline CDR1 reads SGHRS; CDR2 reads YFSETQ. The DNA for the CDR3 is TGCGCCAGCAGCTGGACTAGCGGGAGTGGTTACGAGCAGTACTTC. Translating gives CASSWTSGSGYEQYF.

Many counts were recorded for this clonotype. The chain combines TRBV7-9 with TRBJ2-7; D is undetermined. The length of the CDR3 is 12 residues. The V and J ends lost 2 bases and 5 bases respectively, with 7 bases between them. The germline gives CDR1 SEHNR, CDR2 FQNEAQ (reference sequence). As DNA, the CDR3 is TGTGCCAGCAGCTTAAGTACTAACGAGCAGTACTTC. As protein: CASSLSTNEQYF.

This chain joins TRBV19 and TRBJ2-3; D tentatively reads TRBD1 or TRBD2 (5 bases each). From germline, CDR1 is LNHDA and CDR2 SQIVND (reference sequence). This CDR3 is built from 14 residues. V dropped 5 bases and J dropped 0 bases, with 9 bases sitting between them. The DNA for the CDR3 is TGTGCCAGTAGTGGGACCTCTAGCACAGATACGCAGTATTTT. Its protein product is CASSGTSSTDTQYF.

This clonotype was seen only a few times. J is TRBJ2-7 and V is TRBV27; D possibly uses TRBD1 or TRBD2 (6 bases each). The V gene lost 4 bases and the J gene lost 5 bases, with 15 bases spanning the gap. The CDR3 has 14 residues. Germline V CDR1 and CDR2: MNHEY, SMNVEV (reference sequence). The CDR3 loop reads CASSSHRDWNEQYF. The CDR3 DNA sequence: TGTGCCAGCAGTTCGCACAGGGACTGGAACGAGCAGTACTTC.

This clonotype was counted many times. The rearrangement links TRBV2 to TRBJ1-2; TRBD1 matches at 7 bases. CDR3 size: 13 residues. J lost 4 bases, V lost 7 bases, and 6 bases had no gene match. Germline values: CDR1 SNHLY, CDR2 FYNNEI. CDR3 amino acids: CASKGDSLYGYTF. Written as DNA, the CDR3 is TGTGCCAGCAAGGGGGACAGCCTCTATGGCTACACCTTC.

To note about this clonotype: Germline and junction disagree at one end, which may indicate a read error. The chain employs TRBV11-2 and TRBJ1-3; no definite D call. The germline V gene encodes CDR1 SGHAT and CDR2 FQNNGV. CDR3 length: 19 residues. CDR3 DNA sequence: TGTGCCAGCAGCTTAGGGAGACTGGACCCGTCAAAATTGCGAAACACCATAGATTTT. This sequence encodes CASSLGRLDPSKLRNTIDF.

This sequence joins TRBV7-2 and TRBJ2-2; TRBD2 might be the D (5 bases). Trimming shortened V by 7 bases and J by 5 bases, and 23 bases separated the two germline ends. Germline V gene sequence: CDR1 SGHTA, CDR2 FQGNSA. The length of the CDR3 is 17 residues. In nucleotides, the CDR3 is TGTGCCAGCAATCTGCCCGCGACTACAAGTAGGACCGGGGAGCTGTTTTTT. It codes for CASNLPATTSRTGELFF.

The rearrangement links TRBV7-2 to TRBJ2-3; D is unclear. CDR1 and CDR2 from the germline V gene are SGHTA and FQGNSA. Trimming left V 3 bases short and J 4 bases short, with 5 bases between. This CDR3 spans 12 amino acids. The CDR3 DNA follows: TGTACCAGCAGCTTGAACCCAGATACGCAGTATTTT. Encoded protein: CTSSLNPDTQYF.

This clonotype showed up many times. The chain is built from TRBV12-3 or TRBV12-4 and TRBJ1-4; 9 bases are shared with TRBD1. V shed 5 bases, J shed 7 bases, and the junction held 8 bases outside the gene matches. This CDR3 region has 15 residues. The CDR3 nucleotides are TGTGCCAGCAGTCCTATACAGGGGGCAAGTGAAAAACTGTTTTTT. Encoded protein: CASSPIQGASEKLFF.

This chain uses TRBV5-8 with TRBJ2-5; unclear D gene. CDR3 length: 14 amino acids. Germline-derived CDR1 and CDR2 are SGHTS and YDEGEE. V was clipped by 4 bases and J by 2 bases, with 12 bases between them. The CDR3 DNA reads TGTGCCAGCAGCCGGGCCCCCAAACAAGAGACCCAGTACTTC. This codes for CASSRAPKQETQYF.

This clonotype showed up just a few times. CDR3 coding DNA: TGCGCCAGCAGCTTTTTGAATAGCGGGAGAAGTCCGGCCTACAATGAGCAGTTCTTC. Its translation is CASSFLNSGRSPAYNEQFF. The gene calls are TRBV5-1 and TRBJ2-1; TRBD2 agrees at 9 bases. J was trimmed by 2 bases and V by 2 bases; bases with no gene match: 14. This CDR3 is 19 amino acids long. Germline lookup yields CDR1 SGHRS and CDR2 YFSETQ.

The chain is built from TRBV20-1 and TRBJ2-3; D may be TRBD1 (5 bases). This CDR3 has 16 residues. Germline CDR1 DFQATT, CDR2 SNEGSKA (reference sequence). Trimming took off 3 bases at V and 0 bases at J, with 16 bases between the two ends. DNA for the CDR3: TGCAGTGCTAGGTCCCCGGTCAGGGCTAGCACAGATACGCAGTATTTT. Residues: CSARSPVRASTDTQYF.

This clonotype was detected ten times or more. This chain connects TRBV10-3 to TRBJ2-7; D is ambiguous. V shed 2 bases and J shed 4 bases, with 15 bases lying between them. The CDR3 loop spans 15 amino acids. CDR1 ENHRY and CDR2 SYGVKD come from the germline V gene. The CDR3 is CAISEGQILQYEQYF. The CDR3 DNA reads TGTGCCATCAGTGAGGGGCAGATTCTACAATACGAGCAGTACTTC.

Many counts were recorded for this clonotype. This rearrangement joins TRBV11-2 to TRBJ2-2; TRBD2 agrees at 9 bases. The CDR3 consists of 16 residues. Germline values: CDR1 SGHAT, CDR2 FQNNGV. V was pared by 5 bases and J by 0 bases, with 4 bases of the junction left unmatched. CDR3 DNA: TGTGCCAGCAGCGCCCGACTAGCGGCGAACACCGGGGAGCTGTTTTTT. Translation: CASSARLAANTGELFF.

This chain uses TRBV12-3 or TRBV12-4 with TRBJ2-1; tentative D call: TRBD1 (6 bases). The V end was cut by 6 bases, the J end by 9 bases, with 15 bases between. This CDR3 comprises 13 residues. DNA of the CDR3: TGTGCCAGCAGGGCTAGGGGGTGGAGTGAGCAGTTCTTC. Translated: CASRARGWSEQFF.